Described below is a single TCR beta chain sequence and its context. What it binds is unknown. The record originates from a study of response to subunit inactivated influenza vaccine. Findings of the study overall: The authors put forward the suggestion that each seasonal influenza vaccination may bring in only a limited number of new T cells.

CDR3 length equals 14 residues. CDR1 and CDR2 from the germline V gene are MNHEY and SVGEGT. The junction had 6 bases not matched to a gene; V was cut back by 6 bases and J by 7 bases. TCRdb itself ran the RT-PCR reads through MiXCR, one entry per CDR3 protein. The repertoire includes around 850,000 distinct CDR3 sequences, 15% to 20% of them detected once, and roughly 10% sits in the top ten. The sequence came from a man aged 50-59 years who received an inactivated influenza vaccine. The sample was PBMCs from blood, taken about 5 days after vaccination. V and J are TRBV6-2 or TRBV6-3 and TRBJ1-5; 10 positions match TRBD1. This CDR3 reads CASSLGQGWQPQHF. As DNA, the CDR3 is TGTGCCAGCAGCTTGGGACAGGGGTGGCAGCCCCAGCATTTT.